This TCR beta chain is from a study of beta chain features in type 1 diabetes. Overall study: What patients shared with healthy donors was a similar profile of age, gender and cell yields. Overall study results and limits: Relative to healthy donors, patients appeared to have naive, central memory and Treg TCRB repertoires that were more similar. A moderate, significant TCRB CDR3 shortening appeared in type 1 diabetes across four CD4+ subsets.

Sorting of CD4+ naive, central memory, regulatory and stem cell-like memory cells was performed via CD45RO/CCR7/CD25/CD127/CD95/CD27. Germline V gives CDR1 KGHSH, CDR2 LQKENI. The CDR3 is 13 amino acids. Of the isolated RNA, all was reverse transcribed, and so the sequenced material was expressed TCRB transcripts. The data were produced by immunoSEQ multiplex PCR, yet TCRdb's version contains in-frame clones alone and is incomplete. There are 300,000 to 450,000 clones in the sample; around 13% occur only once, and 0.0095% to 0.012% lies in the top ten. On this clone itself: Its antigen remains unknown.

Input material: naive CD4+ T cells from blood. The sequence was obtained from a woman under 30 with type 1 diabetes. This chain links TRBV18 with TRBJ2-1; the D gene is possibly TRBD2 (5 bases). CDR3 amino acids: CASREGGNNEQFF. The CDR3 DNA sequence: TGTGCATCTCGGGAAGGAGGAAACAATGAGCAGTTCTTC.